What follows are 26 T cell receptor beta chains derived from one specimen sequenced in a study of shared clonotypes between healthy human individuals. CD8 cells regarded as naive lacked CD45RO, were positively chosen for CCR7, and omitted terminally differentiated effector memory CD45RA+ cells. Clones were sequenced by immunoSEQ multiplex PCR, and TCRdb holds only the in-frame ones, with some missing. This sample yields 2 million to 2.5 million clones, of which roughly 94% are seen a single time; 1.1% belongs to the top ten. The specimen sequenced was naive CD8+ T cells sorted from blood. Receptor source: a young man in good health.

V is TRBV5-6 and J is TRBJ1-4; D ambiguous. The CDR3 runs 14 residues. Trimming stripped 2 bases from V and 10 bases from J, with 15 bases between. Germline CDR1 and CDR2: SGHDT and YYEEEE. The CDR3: CASSFGGGIRKLFF. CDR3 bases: TGTGCCAGCAGCTTCGGAGGAGGAATCAGAAAACTGTTTTTT.

The CDR3 is CASSLGTSGMKKDEQFF. As DNA, the CDR3 is TGTGCCAGCAGCTTAGGAACTAGCGGTATGAAGAAGGATGAGCAGTTCTTC. The rearrangement uses TRBV7-2 and TRBJ2-1, with 8 bases aligning to TRBD2. Germline lookup yields CDR1 SGHTA and CDR2 FQGNSA. V lost 1 base and J lost 8; bases outside the gene matches: 13. The CDR3 covers 17 residues.

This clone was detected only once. CDR3 coding DNA: TGTGCCAGCAGTGATCGTGGCGAAGCAACTAATGAAAAACTGTTTTTT. This codes for CASSDRGEATNEKLFF. The chain couples TRBV2 to TRBJ1-4; D uncertain. The CDR3 covers 16 residues. V dropped 3 bases and J dropped 0 bases, with 11 bases sitting between them. Looked up from germline, CDR1 is SNHLY and CDR2 is FYNNEI.

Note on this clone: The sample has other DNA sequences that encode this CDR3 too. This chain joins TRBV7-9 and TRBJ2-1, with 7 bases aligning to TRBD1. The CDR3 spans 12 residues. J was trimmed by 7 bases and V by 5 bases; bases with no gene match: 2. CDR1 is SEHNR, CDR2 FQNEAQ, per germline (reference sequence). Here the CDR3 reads CASSLGQNEQFF. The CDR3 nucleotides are TGTGCCAGCAGCCTGGGACAGAATGAGCAGTTCTTC. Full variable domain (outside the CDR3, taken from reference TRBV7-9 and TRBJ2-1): DTGVSQNPRHKITKRGQNVTFRCDPISEHNRLYWYRQTLGQGPEFLTYFQNEAQLEKSRLLSDRFSAERPKGSFSTLEIQRTEQGDSAMYLCASSLGQNEQFFGPGTRLTVL.

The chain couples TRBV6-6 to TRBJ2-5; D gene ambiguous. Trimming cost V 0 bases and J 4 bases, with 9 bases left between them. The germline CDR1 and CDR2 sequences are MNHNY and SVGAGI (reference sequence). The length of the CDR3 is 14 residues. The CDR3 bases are TGTGCCAGCAGTTACTCGAATGGTTTAGAGACCCAGTACTTC. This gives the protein CASSYSNGLETQYF.

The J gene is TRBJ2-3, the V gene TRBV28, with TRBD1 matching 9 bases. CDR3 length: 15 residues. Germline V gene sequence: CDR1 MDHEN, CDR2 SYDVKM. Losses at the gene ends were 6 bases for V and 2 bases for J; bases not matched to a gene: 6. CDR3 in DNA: TGTGCCAGCAGAGGGACAGGGTGGACCACAGATACGCAGTATTTT. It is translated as CASRGTGWTTDTQYF.

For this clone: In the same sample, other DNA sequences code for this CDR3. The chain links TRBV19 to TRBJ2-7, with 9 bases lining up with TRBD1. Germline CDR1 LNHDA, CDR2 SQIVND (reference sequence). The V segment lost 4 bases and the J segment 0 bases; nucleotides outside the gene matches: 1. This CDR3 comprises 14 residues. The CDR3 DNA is TGTGCCAGTAGTAGGGACAGGGACTCCTACGAGCAGTACTTC. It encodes CASSRDRDSYEQYF.

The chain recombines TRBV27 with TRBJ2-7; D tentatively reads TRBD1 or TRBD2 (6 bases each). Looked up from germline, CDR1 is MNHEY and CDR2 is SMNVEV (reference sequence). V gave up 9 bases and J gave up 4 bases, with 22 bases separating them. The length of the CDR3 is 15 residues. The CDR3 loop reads CASRISGAPSYEQYF. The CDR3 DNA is TGTGCCAGTCGTATTTCGGGGGCACCCTCATACGAGCAGTACTTC.

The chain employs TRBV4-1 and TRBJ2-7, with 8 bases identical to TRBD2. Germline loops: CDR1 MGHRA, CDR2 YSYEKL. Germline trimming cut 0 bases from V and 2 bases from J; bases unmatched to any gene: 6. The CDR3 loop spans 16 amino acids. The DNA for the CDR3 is TGCGCCAGCAGCCAAGATCTTGGGACTAGTACCTACGAGCAGTACTTC. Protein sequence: CASSQDLGTSTYEQYF.

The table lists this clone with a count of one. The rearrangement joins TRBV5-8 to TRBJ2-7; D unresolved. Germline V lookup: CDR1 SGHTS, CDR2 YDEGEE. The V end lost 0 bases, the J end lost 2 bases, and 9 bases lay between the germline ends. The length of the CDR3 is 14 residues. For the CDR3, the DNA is TGTGCCAGCAGCTTGGGGCATTCTACCTACGAGCAGTACTTC. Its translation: CASSLGHSTYEQYF.

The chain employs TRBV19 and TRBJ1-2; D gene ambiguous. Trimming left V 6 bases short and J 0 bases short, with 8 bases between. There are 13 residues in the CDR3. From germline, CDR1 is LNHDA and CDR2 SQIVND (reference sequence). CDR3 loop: CASRVAPNYGYTF. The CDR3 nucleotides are TGTGCCAGTAGGGTGGCCCCTAACTATGGCTACACCTTC.

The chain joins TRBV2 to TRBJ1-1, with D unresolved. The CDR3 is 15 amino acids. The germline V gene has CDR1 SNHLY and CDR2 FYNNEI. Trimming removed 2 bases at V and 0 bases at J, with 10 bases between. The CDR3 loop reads CASSETRNMNTEAFF. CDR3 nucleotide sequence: TGTGCCAGCAGTGAAACCCGGAACATGAACACTGAAGCTTTCTTT.

Written as DNA, the CDR3 is TGTGCCAGCAGTTCCGGGATCCCACTTCCCGATGAGCAGTTCTTC. Translated: CASSSGIPLPDEQFF. This sequence joins TRBV6-5 and TRBJ2-1; D is perhaps TRBD2 (5 bases). This CDR3 comprises 15 residues. Trimming pared 4 bases from V and 8 bases from J, leaving 18 bases between. Per germline, CDR1 MNHEY and CDR2 SVGAGI.

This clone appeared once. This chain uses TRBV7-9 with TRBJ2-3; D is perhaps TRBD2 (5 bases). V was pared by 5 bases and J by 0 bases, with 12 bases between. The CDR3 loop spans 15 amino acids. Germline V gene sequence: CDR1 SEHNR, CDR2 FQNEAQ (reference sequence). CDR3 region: CASSPGDSSTDTQYF. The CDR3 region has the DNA TGTGCCAGCAGCCCCGGGGATTCTAGCACAGATACGCAGTATTTT.

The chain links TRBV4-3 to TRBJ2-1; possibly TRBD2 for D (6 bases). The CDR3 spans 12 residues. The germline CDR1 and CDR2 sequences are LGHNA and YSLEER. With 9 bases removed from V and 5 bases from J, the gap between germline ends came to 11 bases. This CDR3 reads CASRAGNNEQFF. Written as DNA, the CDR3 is TGCGCCAGTCGAGCGGGTAACAATGAGCAGTTCTTC.

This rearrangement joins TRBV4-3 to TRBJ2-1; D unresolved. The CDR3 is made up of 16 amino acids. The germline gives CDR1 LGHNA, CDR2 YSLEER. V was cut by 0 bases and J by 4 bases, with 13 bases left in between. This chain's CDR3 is CASSQDGASTYNEQFF. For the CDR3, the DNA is TGCGCCAGCAGCCAAGATGGCGCTAGTACTTACAATGAGCAGTTCTTC.

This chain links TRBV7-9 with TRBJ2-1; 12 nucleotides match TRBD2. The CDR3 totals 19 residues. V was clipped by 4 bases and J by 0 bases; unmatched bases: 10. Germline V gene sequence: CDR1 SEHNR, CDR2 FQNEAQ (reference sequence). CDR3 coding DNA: TGTGCCAGCAGCTCCTCGGGACTAGCGGGCCCCCCCTCCTACAATGAGCAGTTCTTC. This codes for CASSSSGLAGPPSYNEQFF.

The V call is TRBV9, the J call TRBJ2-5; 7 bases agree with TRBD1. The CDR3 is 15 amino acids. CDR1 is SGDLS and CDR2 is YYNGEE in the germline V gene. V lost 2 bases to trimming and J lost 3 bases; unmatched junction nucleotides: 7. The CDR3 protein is CASSVMGTAEETQYF. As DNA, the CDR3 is TGTGCCAGCAGCGTCATGGGGACAGCCGAAGAGACCCAGTACTTC.

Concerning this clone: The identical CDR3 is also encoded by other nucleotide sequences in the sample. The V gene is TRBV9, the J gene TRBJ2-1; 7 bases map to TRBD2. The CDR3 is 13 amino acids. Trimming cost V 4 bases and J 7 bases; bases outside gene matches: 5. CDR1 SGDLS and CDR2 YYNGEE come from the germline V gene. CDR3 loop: CASSPSGGNEQFF. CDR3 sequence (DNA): TGTGCCAGCAGCCCCTCCGGGGGGAATGAGCAGTTCTTC.

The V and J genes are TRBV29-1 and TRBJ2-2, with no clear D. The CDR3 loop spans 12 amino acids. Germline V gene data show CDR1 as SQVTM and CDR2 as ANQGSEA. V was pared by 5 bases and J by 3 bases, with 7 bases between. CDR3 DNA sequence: TGCAGCGTTCCTCTCCACACCGGGGAGCTGTTTTTT. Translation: CSVPLHTGELFF.

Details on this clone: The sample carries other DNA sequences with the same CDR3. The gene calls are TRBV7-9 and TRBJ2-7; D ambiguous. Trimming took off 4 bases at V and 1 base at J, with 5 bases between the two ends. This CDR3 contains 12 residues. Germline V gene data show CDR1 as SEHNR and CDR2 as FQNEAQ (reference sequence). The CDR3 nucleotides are TGTGCCAGCAGCTGGGGTTCCTACGAGCAGTACTTC. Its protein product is CASSWGSYEQYF.

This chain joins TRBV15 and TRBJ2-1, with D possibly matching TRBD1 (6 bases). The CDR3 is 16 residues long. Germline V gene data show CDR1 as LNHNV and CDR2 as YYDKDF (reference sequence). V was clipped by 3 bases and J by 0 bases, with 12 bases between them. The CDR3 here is CATSSDQGPSYNEQFF. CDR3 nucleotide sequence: TGTGCCACCAGCAGCGATCAGGGGCCCTCCTACAATGAGCAGTTCTTC.

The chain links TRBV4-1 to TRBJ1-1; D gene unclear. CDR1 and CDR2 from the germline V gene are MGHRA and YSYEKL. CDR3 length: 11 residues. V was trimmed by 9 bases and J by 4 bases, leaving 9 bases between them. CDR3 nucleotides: TGCGCCAGTAGATTGGGCACTGAAGCTTTCTTT. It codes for CASRLGTEAFF.

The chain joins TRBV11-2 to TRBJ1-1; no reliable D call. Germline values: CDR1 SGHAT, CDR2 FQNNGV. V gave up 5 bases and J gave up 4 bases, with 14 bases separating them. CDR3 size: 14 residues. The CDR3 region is CASSQHPPSTEAFF. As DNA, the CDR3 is TGTGCCAGCAGCCAACACCCTCCGAGCACTGAAGCTTTCTTT.

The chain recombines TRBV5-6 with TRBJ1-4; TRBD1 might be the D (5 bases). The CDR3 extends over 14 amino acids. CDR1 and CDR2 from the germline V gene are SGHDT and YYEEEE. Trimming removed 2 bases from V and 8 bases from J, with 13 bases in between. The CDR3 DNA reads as TGTGCCAGCAGCTTATGGGGCGCGTGGGAAAAACTGTTTTTT. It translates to CASSLWGAWEKLFF. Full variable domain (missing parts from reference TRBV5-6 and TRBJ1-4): DAGVTQSPTHLIKTRGQQVTLRCSPKSGHDTVSWYQQALGQGPQFIFQYYEEEERQRGNFPDRFSGHQFPNYSSELNVNALLLGDSALYLCASSLWGAWEKLFFGSGTQLSVL.

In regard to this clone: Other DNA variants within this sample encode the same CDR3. The CDR3 DNA follows: TGTGCCTGGAGTGTGGGAGAGCAGTTCTTC. Its protein product is CAWSVGEQFF. V is TRBV30 and J is TRBJ2-1; no clear D. V was pared by 0 bases and J by 10 bases, with 4 bases between. The CDR3 loop spans 10 amino acids. Germline assignment: CDR1 GTSNPN and CDR2 SVGIG (reference sequence).